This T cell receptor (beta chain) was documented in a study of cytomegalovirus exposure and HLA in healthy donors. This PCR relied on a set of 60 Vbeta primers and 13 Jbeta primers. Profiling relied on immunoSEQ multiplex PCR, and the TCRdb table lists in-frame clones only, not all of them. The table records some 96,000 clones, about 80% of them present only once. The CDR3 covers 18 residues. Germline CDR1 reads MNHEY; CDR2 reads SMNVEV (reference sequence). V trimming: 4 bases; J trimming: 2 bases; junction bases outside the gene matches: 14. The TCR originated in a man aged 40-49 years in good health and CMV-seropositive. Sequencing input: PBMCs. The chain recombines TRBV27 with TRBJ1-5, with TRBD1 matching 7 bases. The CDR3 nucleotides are TGTGCCAGCAGTTCCGGGCAGGGGGTTATGCAAGGCAATCAGCCCCAGCATTTT. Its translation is CASSSGQGVMQGNQPQHF.